Listed below are T cell receptor beta chains from one sample, sequenced in a study of beta chain features in type 1 diabetes. Clones were read by immunoSEQ multiplex PCR, and TCRdb kept only the in-frame ones, dropping some. The table lists under 250,000 clones, roughly 30% of them singletons. Sample: central memory CD4+ T cells from blood. The source of these receptors is a young man in good health. Both conserved end residues are part of each CDR3.

v_gene: TRBV4-1
j_gene: TRBJ2-4
CDR3aa: CASSQDRVNIQYF

v_gene: TRBV7-9
j_gene: TRBJ1-2
CDR3aa: CASSLALGRGYTF

v_gene: TRBV7-9
j_gene: TRBJ2-1
CDR3aa: CASSLARYEQFF

v_gene: TRBV7-2
j_gene: TRBJ2-4
CDR3aa: CASSPGPDRVLVQYF

v_gene: TRBV27
j_gene: TRBJ1-5
CDR3aa: CASSLSSRGAQPQHF

v_gene: TRBV30
j_gene: NA
CDR3aa: CAWRGRTPPYEQYF

v_gene: TRBV7-2
j_gene: TRBJ2-2
CDR3aa: CASSLAGARQGAGELFF

v_gene: TRBV6-1
j_gene: TRBJ1-1
CDR3aa: CASSFPGQGNTEAFF

v_gene: TRBV5-8
j_gene: TRBJ1-1
CDR3aa: CASSPQSKGTEAFF

v_gene: TRBV5-1
j_gene: TRBJ2-5
CDR3aa: CASSPRDAETQYF

v_gene: TRBV28
j_gene: TRBJ2-1
CDR3aa: CASHSRLDSYNEQFF

v_gene: TRBV19
j_gene: TRBJ2-2
CDR3aa: CASSTRTRELFF

v_gene: TRBV15
j_gene: TRBJ2-5
CDR3aa: CATSRVQGPLQETQYF

v_gene: TRBV28
j_gene: TRBJ1-5
CDR3aa: CASSLRRDQPQHF